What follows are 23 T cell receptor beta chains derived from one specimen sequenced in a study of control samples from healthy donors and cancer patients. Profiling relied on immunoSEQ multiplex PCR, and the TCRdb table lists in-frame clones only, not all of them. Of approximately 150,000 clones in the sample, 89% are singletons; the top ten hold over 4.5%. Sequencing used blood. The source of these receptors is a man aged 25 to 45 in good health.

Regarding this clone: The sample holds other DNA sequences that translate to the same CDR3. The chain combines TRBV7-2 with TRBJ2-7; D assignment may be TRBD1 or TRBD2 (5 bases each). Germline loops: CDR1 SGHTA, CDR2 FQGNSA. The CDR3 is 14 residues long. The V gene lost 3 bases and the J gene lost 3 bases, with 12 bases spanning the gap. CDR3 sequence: CASSLRGAGYEQYF. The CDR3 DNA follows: TGTGCCAGCAGCTTGAGGGGCGCGGGCTACGAGCAGTACTTC. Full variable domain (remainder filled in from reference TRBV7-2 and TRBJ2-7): GAGVSQSPSNKVTEKGKDVELRCDPISGHTALYWYRQSLGQGLEFLIYFQGNSAPDKSGLPSDRFSAERTGGSVSTLTIQRTQQEDSAVYLCASSLRGAGYEQYFGPGTRLTVT.

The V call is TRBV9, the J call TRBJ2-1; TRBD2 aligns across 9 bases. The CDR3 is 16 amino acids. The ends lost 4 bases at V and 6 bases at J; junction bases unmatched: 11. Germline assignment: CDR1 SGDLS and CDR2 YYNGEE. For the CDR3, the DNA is TGTGCCAGCAGCCCCAGAGGAACTAGCGGGCCCAATGAGCAGTTCTTC. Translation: CASSPRGTSGPNEQFF.

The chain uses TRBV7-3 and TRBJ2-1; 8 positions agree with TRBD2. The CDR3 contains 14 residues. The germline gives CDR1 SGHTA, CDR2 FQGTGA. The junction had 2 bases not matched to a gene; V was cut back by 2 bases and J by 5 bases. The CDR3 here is CASSLAGGNNEQFF. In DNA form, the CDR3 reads TGTGCCAGCAGCTTAGCGGGAGGCAACAATGAGCAGTTCTTC.

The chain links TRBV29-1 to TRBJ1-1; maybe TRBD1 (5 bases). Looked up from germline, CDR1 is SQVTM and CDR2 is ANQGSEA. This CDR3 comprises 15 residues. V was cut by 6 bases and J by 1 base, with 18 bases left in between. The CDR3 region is CSVRGDSGKNTEAFF. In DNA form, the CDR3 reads TGCAGCGTGAGGGGAGACAGTGGGAAGAACACTGAAGCTTTCTTT. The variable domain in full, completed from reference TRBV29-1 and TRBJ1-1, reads SAVISQKPSRDICQRGTSLTIQCQVDSQVTMMFWYRQQPGQSLTLIATANQGSEATYESGFVIDKFPISRPNLTFSTLTVSNMSPEDSSIYLCSVRGDSGKNTEAFFGQGTRLTVV.

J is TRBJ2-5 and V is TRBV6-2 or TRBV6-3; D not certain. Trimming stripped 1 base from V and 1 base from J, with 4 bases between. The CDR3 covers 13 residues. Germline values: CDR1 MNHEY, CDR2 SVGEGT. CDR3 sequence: CASSYFSQETQYF. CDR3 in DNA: TGTGCCAGCAGTTACTTCAGCCAAGAGACCCAGTACTTC.

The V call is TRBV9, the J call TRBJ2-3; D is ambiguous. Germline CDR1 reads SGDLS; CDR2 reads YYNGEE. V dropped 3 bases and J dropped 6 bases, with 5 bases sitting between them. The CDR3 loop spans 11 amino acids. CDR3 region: CASSALDTQYF. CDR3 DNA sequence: TGTGCCAGCAGCGCACTGGATACGCAGTATTTT.

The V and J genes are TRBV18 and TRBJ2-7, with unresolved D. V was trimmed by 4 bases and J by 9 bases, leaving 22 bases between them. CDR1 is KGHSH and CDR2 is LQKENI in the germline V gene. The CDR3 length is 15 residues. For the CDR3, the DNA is TGTGCCAGCTCACTTTCAGTGGGCGCCCCTCCGCCGCAGTACTTC. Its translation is CASSLSVGAPPPQYF.

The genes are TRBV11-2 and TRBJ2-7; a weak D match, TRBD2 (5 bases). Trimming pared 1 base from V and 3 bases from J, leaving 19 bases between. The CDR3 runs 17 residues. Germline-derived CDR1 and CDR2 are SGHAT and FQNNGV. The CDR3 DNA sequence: TGTGCCAGCAGCTTAGGGCACGATACCGGGGAACACTACGAGCAGTACTTC. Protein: CASSLGHDTGEHYEQYF.

This CDR3 is CASSYPPWADTNTGELFF. The CDR3 DNA is TGTGCCAGCAGTTACCCACCCTGGGCGGATACGAACACCGGGGAGCTGTTTTTT. J is TRBJ2-2 and V is TRBV6-2 or TRBV6-3; no definite D call. V was trimmed by 2 bases and J by 0 bases, leaving 16 bases between them. CDR3 size: 18 residues. Germline-derived CDR1 and CDR2 are MNHEY and SVGEGT.

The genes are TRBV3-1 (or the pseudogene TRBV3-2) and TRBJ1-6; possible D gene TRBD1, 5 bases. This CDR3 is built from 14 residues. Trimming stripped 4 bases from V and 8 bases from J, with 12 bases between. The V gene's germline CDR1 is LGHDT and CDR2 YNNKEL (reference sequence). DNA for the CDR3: TGTGCCAGCAGCCTCAGGGAGGTGGATTCACCCCTCCACTTT. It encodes CASSLREVDSPLHF.

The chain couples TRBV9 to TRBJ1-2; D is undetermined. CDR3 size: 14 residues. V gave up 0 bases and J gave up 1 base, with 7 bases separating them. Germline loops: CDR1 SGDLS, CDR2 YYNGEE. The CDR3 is CASSVGQFNYGYTF. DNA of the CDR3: TGTGCCAGCAGCGTAGGGCAATTTAACTATGGCTACACCTTC.

The DNA of the CDR3 is TGTGCCAGCAGGCCCGGGGGAACCTATGGCTACACCTTC. This translates into CASRPGGTYGYTF. This chain uses TRBV6-5 with TRBJ1-2; TRBD1 is a possible D gene (5 bases). Germline CDR1 is MNHEY and CDR2 is SVGAGI. There are 13 residues in the CDR3. The ends were cut back, 6 bases at V and 4 bases at J, with 12 bases in the middle.

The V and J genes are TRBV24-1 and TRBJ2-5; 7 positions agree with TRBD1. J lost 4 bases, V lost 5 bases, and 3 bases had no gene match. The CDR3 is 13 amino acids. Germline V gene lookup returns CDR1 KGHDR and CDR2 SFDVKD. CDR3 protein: CATSGGGAETQYF. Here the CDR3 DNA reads TGTGCCACCAGTGGAGGGGGCGCAGAGACCCAGTACTTC.

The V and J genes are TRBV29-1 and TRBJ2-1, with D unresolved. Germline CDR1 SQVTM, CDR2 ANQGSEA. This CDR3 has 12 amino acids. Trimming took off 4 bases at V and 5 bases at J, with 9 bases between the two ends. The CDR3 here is CSVGFRDNEQFF. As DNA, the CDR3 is TGCAGCGTTGGATTTCGGGACAATGAGCAGTTCTTC.

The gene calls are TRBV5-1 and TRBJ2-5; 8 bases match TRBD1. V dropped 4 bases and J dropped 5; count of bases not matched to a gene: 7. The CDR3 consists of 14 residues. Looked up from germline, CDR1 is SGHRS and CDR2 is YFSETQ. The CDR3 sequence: CASSPTTGGETQYF. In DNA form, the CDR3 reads TGCGCCAGCAGCCCGACTACAGGGGGGGAGACCCAGTACTTC.

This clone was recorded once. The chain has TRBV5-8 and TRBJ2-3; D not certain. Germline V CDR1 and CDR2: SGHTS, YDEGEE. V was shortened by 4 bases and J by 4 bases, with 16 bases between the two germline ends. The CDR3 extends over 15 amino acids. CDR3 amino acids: CASSRLRPPSDTQYF. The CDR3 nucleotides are TGTGCCAGCAGCCGCCTAAGACCGCCGTCAGATACGCAGTATTTT.

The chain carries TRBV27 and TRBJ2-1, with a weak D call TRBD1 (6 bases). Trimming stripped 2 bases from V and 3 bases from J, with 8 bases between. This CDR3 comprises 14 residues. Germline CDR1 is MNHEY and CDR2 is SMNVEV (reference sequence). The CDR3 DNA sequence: TGTGCCAGCAGTTTACGGACAGACTACAATGAGCAGTTCTTC. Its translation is CASSLRTDYNEQFF.

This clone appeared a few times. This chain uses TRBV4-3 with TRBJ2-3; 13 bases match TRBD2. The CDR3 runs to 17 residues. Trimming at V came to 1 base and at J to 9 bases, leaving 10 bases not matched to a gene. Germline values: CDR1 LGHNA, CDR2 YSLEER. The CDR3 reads CASSQGTPGLAGSTQYF. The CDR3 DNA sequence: TGCGCCAGCAGCCAAGGGACTCCGGGACTAGCGGGGAGCACGCAGTATTTT.

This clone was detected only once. DNA of the CDR3: TGCAGCGCCACAGGGGGTGTCCCTGAAGCTTTCTTT. This gives the protein CSATGGVPEAFF. The chain employs TRBV29-1 and TRBJ1-1, with 8 bases matching TRBD1. The V gene's germline CDR1 is SQVTM and CDR2 ANQGSEA. V shed 7 bases, J shed 6 bases, and the junction held 7 bases outside the gene matches. The CDR3 covers 12 residues.

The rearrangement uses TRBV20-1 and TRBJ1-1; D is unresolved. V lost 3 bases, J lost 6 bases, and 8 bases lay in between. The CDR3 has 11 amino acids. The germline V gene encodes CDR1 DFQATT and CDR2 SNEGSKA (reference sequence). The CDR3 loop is CSARDEAEAFF. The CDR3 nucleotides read TGCAGTGCTAGGGATGAGGCTGAAGCTTTCTTT.

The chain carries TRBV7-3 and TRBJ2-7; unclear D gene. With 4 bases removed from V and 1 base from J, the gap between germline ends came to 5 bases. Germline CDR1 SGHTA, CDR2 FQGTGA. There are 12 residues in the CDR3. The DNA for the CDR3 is TGTGCCAGCAGCTCCCGGTCCTACGAGCAGTACTTC. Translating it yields CASSSRSYEQYF.

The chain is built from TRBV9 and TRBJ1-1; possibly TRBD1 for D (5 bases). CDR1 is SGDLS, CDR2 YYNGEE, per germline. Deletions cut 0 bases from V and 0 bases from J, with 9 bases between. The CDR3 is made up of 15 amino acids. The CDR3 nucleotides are TGTGCCAGCAGCGTAGAGGGGACGATGAACACTGAAGCTTTCTTT. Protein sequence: CASSVEGTMNTEAFF.

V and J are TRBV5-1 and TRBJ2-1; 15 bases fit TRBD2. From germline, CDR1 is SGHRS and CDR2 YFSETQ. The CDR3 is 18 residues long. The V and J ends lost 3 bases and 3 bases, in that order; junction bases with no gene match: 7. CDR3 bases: TGCGCCAGCAGCTCGGGGACTAGCGGGAGGACGAACTACAATGAGCAGTTCTTC. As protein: CASSSGTSGRTNYNEQFF.